Listed below are T cell receptor beta chains from one sample, sequenced in a study of blood T cell repertoires in COVID-19. TCRdb keeps only in-frame clones here, not all; method: immunoSEQ multiplex PCR. This sample has under 450,000 clones, with more than 85% found just once. The source material was PBMCs or T cells enriched from blood (not recorded which). These receptor sequences come from a middle-aged woman who had been exposed to COVID-19. CDR3s include the opening cysteine and the closing phenylalanine or tryptophan. The D gene is left open where the match is weak. Clone size is shown for a subset of rows, as once, few, many or a class of expanded clone.

j_call d_call cdr3_length v_call clone_size cdr3_aa cdr3_nt
TRBJ1-1 TRBD1 15 TRBV12-5 . CASDPGQGMNTEAFF TGTGCTAGTGACCCAGGACAGGGGATGAACACTGAAGCTTTCTTT
TRBJ2-6 . 14 TRBV21-1 few CASSPLSGANVLTF TGTGCCAGCAGCCCCCTCTCCGGGGCCAACGTCCTGACTTTC
TRBJ1-1 . 15 TRBV7-2 . CASSLADTLNTEAFF TGTGCCAGCAGCTTAGCGGACACATTGAACACTGAAGCTTTCTTT
TRBJ1-3 . 14 TRBV18 . CASNQGGSGNTIYF TGTGCCAGCAACCAGGGTGGCTCTGGAAACACCATATATTTT
TRBJ2-7 TRBD1 16 TRBV15 . CATSRDLPGQGGEQYF TGTGCCACCAGCAGAGATTTACCGGGACAGGGAGGGGAGCAGTACTTC
TRBJ1-1 . 14 TRBV5-1 . CASSLKPGLSEAFF TGCGCCAGCAGCTTGAAGCCGGGATTGAGTGAAGCTTTCTTT
TRBJ1-1 . 15 TRBV7-9 . CASSLGEAPFTEAFF TGTGCCAGCAGCTTAGGTGAGGCACCATTCACTGAAGCTTTCTTT
TRBJ2-1 TRBD2 16 TRBV2 . CASRVERGANYNEQFF TGTGCCAGCAGGGTTGAGCGGGGGGCCAACTACAATGAGCAGTTCTTC
TRBJ2-1 . 12 TRBV12-3/TRBV12-4 . CASSYSDNEQFF TGTGCCAGCAGTTACTCCGACAATGAGCAGTTCTTC
TRBJ1-5 . 14 TRBV19 . CASSINGPYQPQHF TGTGCCAGTAGTATAAATGGGCCCTATCAGCCCCAGCATTTT
TRBJ1-2 . 15 TRBV7-9 . CASSLVGLENYGYTF TGTGCCAGCAGCTTAGTTGGGCTTGAGAACTATGGCTACACCTTC
TRBJ1-2 TRBD1 15 TRBV18 . CASSPTPTGQDGYTF TGTGCCAGCTCACCAACCCCGACAGGGCAGGATGGCTACACCTTC
TRBJ2-5 TRBD2 13 TRBV15 . CATSRGGKETQYF TGTGCCACCAGCCGCGGGGGTAAGGAGACCCAGTACTTC
TRBJ1-2 . 15 TRBV24-1 . CATSDPHGRDYGYTF TGTGCCACCAGTGATCCCCATGGCCGTGACTATGGCTACACCTTC
TRBJ2-7 TRBD2 14 TRBV7-6 . CASSRTSGSYEQYF TGTGCCAGCAGCCGGACTAGCGGGAGCTACGAGCAGTACTTC
TRBJ2-7 . 14 TRBV7-3 . CASSLTPGSYEQYF TGTGCCAGCAGCTTAACTCCAGGTTCCTACGAGCAGTACTTC
TRBJ1-1 . 13 TRBV27 . CASSLAAGAEAFF TGTGCCAGCAGTTTAGCGGCCGGGGCTGAAGCTTTCTTT
TRBJ1-5 . 13 TRBV30 . CAWSGGGMQPQHF TGTGCCTGGAGCGGTGGAGGGATGCAGCCCCAGCATTTT
TRBJ2-2 TRBD2 17 TRBV6-6 few CASSRAGTRGRTGELFF TGTGCCAGCAGTCGTGCCGGGACTAGGGGGAGAACCGGGGAGCTGTTTTTT
TRBJ2-2 . 14 TRBV11-2 . CASSSAPSGGELFF TGTGCCAGCAGCTCAGCCCCCAGCGGCGGGGAGCTGTTTTTT
TRBJ2-5 TRBD2 12 TRBV29-1 . CSVREGRETQYF TGCAGCGTCCGGGAGGGCCGGGAGACCCAGTACTTC
TRBJ1-6 TRBD1 16 TRBV3-1/TRBV3-2 . CASSQGGTAYNSPLHF TGTGCCAGCAGCCAAGGAGGGACAGCTTATAATTCACCCCTCCACTTT
TRBJ2-1 . 16 TRBV20-1 . CSASISRSHSYNEQFF TGCAGTGCTAGTATCTCGCGAAGTCACTCCTACAATGAGCAGTTCTTC
TRBJ2-2 . 15 TRBV6-1 . CASSEVPGVGGELFF TGTGCCAGCAGTGAAGTACCGGGGGTCGGCGGGGAGCTGTTTTTT
TRBJ2-2 TRBD1 14 TRBV7-3 once CASSSYRGTGELFF TGTGCCAGCAGCTCTTACAGGGGCACCGGGGAGCTGTTTTTT
TRBJ1-1 . 16 TRBV27 . CASSLVGPEGDTEAFF TGTGCCAGCAGTTTGGTAGGGCCCGAGGGGGACACTGAAGCTTTCTTT
TRBJ2-1 . 14 TRBV30 . CAIQGQSLYNEQFF TGTGCCATCCAAGGACAGAGTCTCTACAATGAGCAGTTCTTC
TRBJ1-4 . 16 TRBV21-1 . CASSPGTFVMCEKLFF TGTGCCAGCAGCCCCGGGACTTTCGTCATGTGTGAAAAACTGTTTTTT
TRBJ1-4 TRBD1 15 TRBV5-1 . CASSLLGTGSEKLFF TGCGCCAGCAGCTTGCTTGGGACAGGAAGCGAAAAACTGTTTTTT
TRBJ1-1 . 14 TRBV18 . CASSPRAVNTEAFF TGTGCCAGCTCACCGCGGGCCGTTAACACTGAAGCTTTCTTT
TRBJ1-2 . 19 TRBV14 . CASSQDRAGATKKRYGYTF TGTGCCAGCAGCCAAGATCGTGCGGGGGCAACCAAAAAGAGATATGGCTACACCTTC
TRBJ1-5 . 15 TRBV28 . CASSLGSGGNQPQHF TGTGCCAGCAGTTTAGGATCAGGGGGCAATCAGCCCCAGCATTTT
TRBJ2-7 TRBD1 15 TRBV2 . CATSTRARGLYEQYF TGTGCCACCTCGACGAGGGCCAGGGGGCTCTACGAGCAGTACTTC
TRBJ1-1 . 13 TRBV19 . CASSRGGFTEAFF TGTGCCAGCAGCAGGGGTGGATTCACTGAAGCTTTCTTT
TRBJ1-3 TRBD1 16 TRBV19 . CASSMGQGSSGNTIYF TGTGCCAGTAGTATGGGACAGGGGAGCTCTGGAAACACCATATATTTT
TRBJ2-7 . 13 TRBV7-9 . CASSLAQEFEQYF TGTGCCAGCAGCTTAGCCCAGGAATTCGAGCAGTACTTC
TRBJ2-1 TRBD2 14 TRBV19 . CATKELAGRNEQFF TGTGCCACCAAGGAGCTAGCGGGCCGCAATGAGCAGTTCTTC
TRBJ2-7 . 15 TRBV6-1 . CASSEAGIAISEQYF TGTGCCAGCAGTGAAGCAGGAATAGCGATCTCCGAGCAGTACTTC